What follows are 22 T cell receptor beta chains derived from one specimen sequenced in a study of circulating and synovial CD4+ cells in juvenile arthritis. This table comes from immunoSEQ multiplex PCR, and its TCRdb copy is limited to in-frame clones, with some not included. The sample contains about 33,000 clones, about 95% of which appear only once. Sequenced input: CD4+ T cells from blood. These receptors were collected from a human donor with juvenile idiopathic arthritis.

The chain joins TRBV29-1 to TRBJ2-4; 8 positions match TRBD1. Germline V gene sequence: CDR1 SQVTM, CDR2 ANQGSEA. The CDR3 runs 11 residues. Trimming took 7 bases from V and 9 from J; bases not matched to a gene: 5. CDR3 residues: CSAEDRAIQYF. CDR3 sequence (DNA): TGCAGCGCCGAGGACAGGGCCATTCAGTACTTC.

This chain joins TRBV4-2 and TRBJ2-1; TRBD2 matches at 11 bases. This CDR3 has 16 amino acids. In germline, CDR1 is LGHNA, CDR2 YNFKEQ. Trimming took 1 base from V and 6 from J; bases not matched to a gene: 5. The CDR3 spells CASSQVHLAGGNEQFF. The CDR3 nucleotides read TGTGCCAGCAGCCAAGTACACCTAGCGGGGGGCAATGAGCAGTTCTTC.

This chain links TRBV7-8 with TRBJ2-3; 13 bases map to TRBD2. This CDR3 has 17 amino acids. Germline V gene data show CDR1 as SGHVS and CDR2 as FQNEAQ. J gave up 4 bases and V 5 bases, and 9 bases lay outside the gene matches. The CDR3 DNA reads TGTGCCAGCAGCCAACTAGCGGGGGGGAAACGCGCAGATACGCAGTATTTT. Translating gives CASSQLAGGKRADTQYF.

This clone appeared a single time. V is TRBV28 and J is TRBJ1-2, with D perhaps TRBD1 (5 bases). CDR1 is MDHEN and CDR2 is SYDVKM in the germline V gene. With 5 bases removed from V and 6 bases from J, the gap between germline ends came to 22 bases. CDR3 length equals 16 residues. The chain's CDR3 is CASSTGGTQSRNGYTF. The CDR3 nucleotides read TGTGCCAGCAGTACTGGGGGGACTCAATCGAGGAATGGCTACACCTTC.

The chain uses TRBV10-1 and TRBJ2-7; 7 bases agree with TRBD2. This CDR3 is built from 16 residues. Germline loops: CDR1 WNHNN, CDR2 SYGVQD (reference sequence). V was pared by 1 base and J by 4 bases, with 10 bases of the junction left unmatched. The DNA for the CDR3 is TGCGCCAGCAGTGAGTATCGGCGGCCTAGCGGTTACGAGCAGTACTTC. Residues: CASSEYRRPSGYEQYF.

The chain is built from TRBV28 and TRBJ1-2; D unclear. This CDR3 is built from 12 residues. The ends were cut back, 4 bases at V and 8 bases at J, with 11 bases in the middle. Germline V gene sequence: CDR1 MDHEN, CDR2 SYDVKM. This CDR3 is CASSYGMEGYTF. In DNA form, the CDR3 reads TGTGCCAGCAGTTACGGCATGGAGGGCTACACCTTC.

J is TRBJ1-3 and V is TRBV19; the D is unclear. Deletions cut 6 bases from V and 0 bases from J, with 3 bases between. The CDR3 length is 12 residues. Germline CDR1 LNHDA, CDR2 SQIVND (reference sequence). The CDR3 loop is CASSYSGNTIYF. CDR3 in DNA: TGTGCCAGTAGCTACTCTGGAAACACCATATATTTT. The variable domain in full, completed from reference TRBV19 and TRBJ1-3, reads DGGITQSPKYLFRKEGQNVTLSCEQNLNHDAMYWYRQDPGQGLRLIYYSQIVNDFQKGDIAEGYSVSREKKESFPLTVTSAQKNPTAFYLCASSYSGNTIYFGEGSWLTVV.

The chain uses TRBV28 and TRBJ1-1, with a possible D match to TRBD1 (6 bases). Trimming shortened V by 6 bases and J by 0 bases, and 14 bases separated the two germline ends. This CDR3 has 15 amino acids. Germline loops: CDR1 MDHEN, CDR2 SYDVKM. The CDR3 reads CASSLTQGMNTEAFF. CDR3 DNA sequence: TGTGCCAGCAGCCTAACACAGGGAATGAACACTGAAGCTTTCTTT.

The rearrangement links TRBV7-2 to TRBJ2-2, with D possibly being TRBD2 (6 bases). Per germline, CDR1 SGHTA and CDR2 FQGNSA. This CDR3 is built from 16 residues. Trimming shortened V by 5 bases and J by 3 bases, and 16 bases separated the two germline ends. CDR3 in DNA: TGTGCCAGCAGCACCCAGGGACTCTCGTACACCGGGGAGCTGTTTTTT. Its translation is CASSTQGLSYTGELFF.

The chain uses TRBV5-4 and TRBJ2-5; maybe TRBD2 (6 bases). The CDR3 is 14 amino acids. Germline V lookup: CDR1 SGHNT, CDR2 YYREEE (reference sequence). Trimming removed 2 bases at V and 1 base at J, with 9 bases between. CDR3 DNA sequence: TGTGCCAGCAGCTTTGAGCGGGTCCAAGAGACCCAGTACTTC. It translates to CASSFERVQETQYF.

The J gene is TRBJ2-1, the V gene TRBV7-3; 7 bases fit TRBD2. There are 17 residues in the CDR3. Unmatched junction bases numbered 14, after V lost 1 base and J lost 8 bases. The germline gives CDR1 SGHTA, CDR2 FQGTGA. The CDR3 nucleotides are TGTGCCAGCAGCTTAAGCTCCCTAGCGGCCAGAACACATGAGCAGTTCTTC. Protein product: CASSLSSLAARTHEQFF.

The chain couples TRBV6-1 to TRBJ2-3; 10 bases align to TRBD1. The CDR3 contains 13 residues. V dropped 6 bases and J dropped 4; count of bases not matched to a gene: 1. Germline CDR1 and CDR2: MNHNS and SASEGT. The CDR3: CASSGQGADTQYF. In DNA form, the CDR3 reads TGTGCCAGCAGCGGACAGGGGGCAGATACGCAGTATTTT.

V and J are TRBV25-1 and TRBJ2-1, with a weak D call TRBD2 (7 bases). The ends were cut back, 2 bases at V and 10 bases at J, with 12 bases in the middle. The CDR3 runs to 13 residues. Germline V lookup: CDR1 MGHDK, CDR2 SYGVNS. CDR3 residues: CASSERGAVEQFF. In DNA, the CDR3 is TGTGCCAGCAGTGAACGGGGGGCCGTGGAGCAGTTCTTC.

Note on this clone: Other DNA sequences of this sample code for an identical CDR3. CDR3: CASSQETGWGINSPLHF. The DNA for the CDR3 is TGCGCCAGCAGCCAGGAGACAGGCTGGGGTATTAATTCACCCCTCCACTTT. The rearrangement joins TRBV4-1 to TRBJ1-6, with TRBD1 as a possible D gene (6 bases). V was shortened by 3 bases and J by 6 bases, with 18 bases between the two germline ends. Per the germline V gene, CDR1 is MGHRA and CDR2 is YSYEKL. This CDR3 is built from 17 residues.

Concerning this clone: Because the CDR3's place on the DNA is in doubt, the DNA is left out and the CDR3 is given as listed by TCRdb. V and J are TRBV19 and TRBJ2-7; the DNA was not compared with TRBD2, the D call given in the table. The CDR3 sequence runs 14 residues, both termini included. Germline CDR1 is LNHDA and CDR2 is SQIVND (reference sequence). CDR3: CASTSGDPPYEQYF.

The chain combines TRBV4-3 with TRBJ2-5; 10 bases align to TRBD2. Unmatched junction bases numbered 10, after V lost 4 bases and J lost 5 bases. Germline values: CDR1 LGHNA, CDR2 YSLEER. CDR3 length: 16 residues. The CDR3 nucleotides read TGCGCCAGCAGCCCAGCGGGAGGGCCGCTGGAGGAGACCCAGTACTTC. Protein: CASSPAGGPLEETQYF.

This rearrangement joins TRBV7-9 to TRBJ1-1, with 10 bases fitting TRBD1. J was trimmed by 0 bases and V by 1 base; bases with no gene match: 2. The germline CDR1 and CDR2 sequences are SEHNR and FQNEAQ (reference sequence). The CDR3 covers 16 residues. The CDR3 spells CASSLGQGALNTEAFF. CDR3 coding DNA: TGTGCCAGCAGCTTAGGACAGGGGGCTTTGAACACTGAAGCTTTCTTT.

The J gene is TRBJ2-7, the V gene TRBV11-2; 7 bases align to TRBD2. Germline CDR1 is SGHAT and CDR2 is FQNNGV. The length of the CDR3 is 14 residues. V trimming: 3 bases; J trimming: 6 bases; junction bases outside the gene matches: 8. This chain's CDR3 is CASSLAGAGSEQYF. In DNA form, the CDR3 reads TGTGCCAGCAGCTTGGCGGGAGCTGGATCCGAGCAGTACTTC. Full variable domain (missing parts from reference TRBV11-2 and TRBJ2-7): EAGVAQSPRYKIIEKRQSVAFWCNPISGHATLYWYQQILGQGPKLLIQFQNNGVVDDSQLPKDRFSAERLKGVDSTLKIQPAKLEDSAVYLCASSLAGAGSEQYFGPGTRLTVT.

Here the CDR3 DNA reads TGTGCCAGCTCGCAGGGGGCGCGTTATGGCTACACCTTC. This codes for CASSQGARYGYTF. This chain links TRBV28 with TRBJ1-2, with 8 bases matching TRBD1. CDR1 is MDHEN and CDR2 is SYDVKM in the germline V gene. The ends lost 8 bases at V and 5 bases at J; junction bases unmatched: 7. The CDR3 extends over 13 amino acids.

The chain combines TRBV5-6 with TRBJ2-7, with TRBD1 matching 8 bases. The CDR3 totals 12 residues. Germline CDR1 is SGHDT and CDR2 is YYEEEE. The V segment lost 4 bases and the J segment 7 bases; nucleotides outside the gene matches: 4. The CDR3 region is CASSVDRAEQYF. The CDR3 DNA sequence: TGTGCCAGCAGCGTGGACAGGGCTGAGCAGTACTTC.

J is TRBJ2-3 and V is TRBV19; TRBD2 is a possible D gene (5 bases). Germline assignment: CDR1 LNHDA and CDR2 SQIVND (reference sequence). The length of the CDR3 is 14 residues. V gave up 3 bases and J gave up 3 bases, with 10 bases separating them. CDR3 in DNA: TGTGCCAGTAGTATTGAGGGCTCAACAGATACGCAGTATTTT. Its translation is CASSIEGSTDTQYF.

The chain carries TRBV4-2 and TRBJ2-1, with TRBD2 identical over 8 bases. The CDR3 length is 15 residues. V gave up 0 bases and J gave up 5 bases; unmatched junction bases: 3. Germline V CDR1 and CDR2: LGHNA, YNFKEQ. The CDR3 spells CASSQDPGGDNEQFF. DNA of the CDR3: TGTGCCAGCAGCCAAGATCCGGGAGGGGACAATGAGCAGTTCTTC.